The rows below give T cell receptor beta chains drawn from one sample of a study of human T cells and chemical hapten exposure. TCRdb called the RACE reads again in MiXCR, with one record for every CDR3 protein. Among 50,000 to 70,000 distinct CDR3 sequences listed, 9.5% to 15% were seen once. Source: whole blood, taken in connection with sensitization to the hapten diphenylcyclopropenone (DPC). These receptors were obtained from a man aged 25-40 years with alopecia areata. Some clones in this sample may be carry-over from other donors' samples. CDR3s include the opening cysteine and the closing phenylalanine or tryptophan.

TRBJ1-4 TRBV2 CASSDRPKLFF
TRBJ2-3 TRBV9 CASSVVGLATDTQYF
TRBJ1-5 TRBV10-3 CATSDSFGEGNQPQHF
TRBJ2-3 TRBV6-6 CASSYRDRADTQYF
TRBJ1-6 TRBV4-3 CASSQEGRPNSPLHF
TRBJ1-2 TRBV29-1 CSVPPQAEAYGYTF
TRBJ2-7 TRBV28 CASSLRGLGEQYF
TRBJ2-2 TRBV5-1 CASSPGLGNTGELFF
TRBJ1-2 TRBV5-1 CASNPDSVPYGYTF
TRBJ1-1 TRBV7-9 CASSLYQTTNTEAFF
TRBJ2-7 TRBV29-1 CSVNGEEEQYF
TRBJ1-4 TRBV4-2 CASSQQPEQGNEKLFF
TRBJ1-6 TRBV6-5 CASSYSKSSYNSPLHF
TRBJ1-5 TRBV20-1 CSASPGDLPPNQPQHF
TRBJ1-1 TRBV7-2 CASSPDRGRHTEAFF
TRBJ1-2 TRBV7-9 CASSSGQSGSYGYTF
TRBJ1-1 TRBV30 CAWIRKQDRANTEAFF
TRBJ2-7 TRBV19 CASGPGTGIYEQYF
TRBJ1-2 TRBV12-3/TRBV12-4 CASSLRVGDGYTF
TRBJ2-5 TRBV9 CASSVVTRSETQYF
TRBJ2-1 TRBV19 CASSIKGLANSYNEQFF
TRBJ2-7 TRBV9 CASSVDGAGNYYEQYF
TRBJ1-2 TRBV7-9 CASSWGKPNYGYTF
TRBJ2-7 TRBV5-5 CASSIHHEQYF
TRBJ1-4 TRBV6-5 CASRAGDSRNEKLFF
TRBJ2-2 TRBV3-1 CASSKRGPNTGELFF
TRBJ1-5 TRBV18 CASSPSKGVSSNQPQHF
TRBJ2-3 TRBV7-3 CASSPRQEEYF
TRBJ1-2 TRBV4-2 CASTGTALKYYGYTF
TRBJ2-2 TRBV28 CATSAVRTGELFF
TRBJ1-1 TRBV12-3/TRBV12-4 CASSLETGMNTEAFF
TRBJ1-1 TRBV12-3/TRBV12-4 CASMGTMEAFF
TRBJ1-1 TRBV7-9 CASSLDQGTEAFF
TRBJ2-1 TRBV7-2 CASSLRSSYNEQFF
TRBJ1-5 TRBV28 CASSLGSGFQPQHF